The entry that follows covers one T cell receptor beta chain sequence. No antigen is known for it. The read ends 3 residues before the CDR3 terminus; that terminus is restored from the germline J gene. The data were obtained in a study of T cells in women clearing cervical HPV infection. Whole-study results and caveats: CIN3+ cases had significantly higher TCR richness than controls; evenness did not differ. TRBV6-7 relative abundance averaged about 0.1% in cases and under 0.2% in controls.

TCRdb's table, derived via immunoSEQ multiplex PCR, lists solely in-frame clones and lacks some. The table lists about 36,000 clones, with around 4% in the top ten. Trimming took 4 bases from V and 7 from J, leaving 10 bases between them. The CDR3 is 13 amino acids. CDR1 is MRHNA and CDR2 is SNTAGT in the germline V gene. HPV was found by MY09/MY11 PCR and dot-blot genotyping. Sequencing was done on a sample of blood buffy coat. This chain uses TRBV6-4 with TRBJ2-2; TRBD2 is a possible D gene (6 bases). The receptor was isolated from a woman aged 18-70 years with a cervical HPV16 infection that either progressed to CIN3+ or cleared (not recorded which). CDR3 DNA, as far as it was read: TGTGCCAGCAGTGCCAGGGAGGACGGGGAG. It encodes CASSAREDGE. The entire CDR3 reads CASSAREDGELFF.